The present TCR beta chain was sequenced within a study of blood T cell repertoires in COVID-19. Study as a whole: The study drew acute and convalescent COVID-19 samples from the United States, Italy and Spain. T cells, B-cell-depleted T cells, or PBMCs supplied cDNA or gDNA.

This clone occurred a few times. Libraries were prepared by immunoSEQ multiplex PCR; TCRdb keeps only in-frame clonotypes and omits some of them. There are under 90,000 clones in the sample; approximately 88% occur only once, and more than 4.5% lies in the top ten. Trimming took off 5 bases at V and 13 bases at J, with 11 bases between the two ends. Germline V gene lookup returns CDR1 LGHNT and CDR2 FRNRAP. The CDR3 is made up of 10 amino acids. The receptor comes from a man aged 60 to 69 with acute or convalescent COVID-19. The sample consisted of peripheral blood. The chain combines TRBV12-5 with TRBJ2-5; D is ambiguous. The CDR3 protein is CASGPPGRYF. DNA of the CDR3: TGTGCTAGTGGTCCCCCTGGGCGGTACTTC.